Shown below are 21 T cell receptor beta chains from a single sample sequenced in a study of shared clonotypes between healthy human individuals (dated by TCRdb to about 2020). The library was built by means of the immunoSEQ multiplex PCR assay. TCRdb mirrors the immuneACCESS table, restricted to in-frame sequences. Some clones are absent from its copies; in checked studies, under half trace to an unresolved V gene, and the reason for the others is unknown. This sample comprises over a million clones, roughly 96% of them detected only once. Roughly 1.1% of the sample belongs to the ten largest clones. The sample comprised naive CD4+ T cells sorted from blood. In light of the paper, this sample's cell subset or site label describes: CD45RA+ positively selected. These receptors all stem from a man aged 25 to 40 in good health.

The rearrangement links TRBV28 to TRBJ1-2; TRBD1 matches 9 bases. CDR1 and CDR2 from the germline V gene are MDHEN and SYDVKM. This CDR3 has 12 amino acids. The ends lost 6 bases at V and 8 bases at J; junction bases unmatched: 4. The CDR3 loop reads CASRQGAMGYTF. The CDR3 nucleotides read TGTGCCAGCAGACAGGGGGCGATGGGCTACACCTTC.

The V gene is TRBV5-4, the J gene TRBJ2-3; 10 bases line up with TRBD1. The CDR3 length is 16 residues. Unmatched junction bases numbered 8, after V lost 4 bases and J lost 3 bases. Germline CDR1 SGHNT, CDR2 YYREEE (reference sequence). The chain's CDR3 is CASSPRRQGATDTQYF. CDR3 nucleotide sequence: TGTGCCAGCAGCCCACGCCGACAGGGGGCAACAGATACGCAGTATTTT.

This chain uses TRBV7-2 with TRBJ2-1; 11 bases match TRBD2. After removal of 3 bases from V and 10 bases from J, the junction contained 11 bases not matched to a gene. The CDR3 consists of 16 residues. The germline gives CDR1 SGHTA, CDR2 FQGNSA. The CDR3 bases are TGTGCCAGCAGCTTTCCTAGCGGGAGGCCCTTAAAGGAGCAGTTCTTC. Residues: CASSFPSGRPLKEQFF.

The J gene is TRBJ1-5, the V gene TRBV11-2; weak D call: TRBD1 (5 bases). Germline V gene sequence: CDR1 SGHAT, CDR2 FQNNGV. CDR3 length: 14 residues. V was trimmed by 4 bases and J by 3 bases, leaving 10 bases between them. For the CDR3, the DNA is TGTGCCAGCAGCTCCGACAGATTCAATCAGCCCCAGCATTTT. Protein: CASSSDRFNQPQHF.

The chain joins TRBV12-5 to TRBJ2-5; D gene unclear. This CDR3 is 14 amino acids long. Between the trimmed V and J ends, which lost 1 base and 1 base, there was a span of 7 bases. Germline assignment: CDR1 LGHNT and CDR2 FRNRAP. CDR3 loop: CASGLGPLQETQYF. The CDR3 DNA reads TGTGCTAGTGGTTTGGGACCGCTCCAAGAGACCCAGTACTTC.

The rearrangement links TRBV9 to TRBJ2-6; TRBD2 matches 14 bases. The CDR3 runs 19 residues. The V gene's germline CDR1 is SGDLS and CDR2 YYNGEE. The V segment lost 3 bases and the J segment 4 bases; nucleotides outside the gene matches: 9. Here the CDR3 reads CASSAGTSGRGTGANVLTF. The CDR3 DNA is TGTGCCAGCAGCGCCGGGACTAGCGGGAGAGGTACCGGGGCCAACGTCCTGACTTTC.

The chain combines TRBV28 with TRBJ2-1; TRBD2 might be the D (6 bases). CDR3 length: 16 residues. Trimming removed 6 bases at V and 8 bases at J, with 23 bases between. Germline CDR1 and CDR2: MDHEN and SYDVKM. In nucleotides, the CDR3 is TGTGCCAGCAGGGGCTCGACTGTGCGGGATTTTGATGAGCAGTTCTTC. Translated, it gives CASRGSTVRDFDEQFF.

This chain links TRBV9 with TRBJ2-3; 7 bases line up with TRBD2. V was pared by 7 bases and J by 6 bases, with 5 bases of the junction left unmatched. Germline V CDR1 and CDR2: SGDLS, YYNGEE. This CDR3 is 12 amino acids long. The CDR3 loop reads CASALGGDTQYF. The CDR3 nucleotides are TGTGCCAGCGCCCTGGGAGGGGATACGCAGTATTTT.

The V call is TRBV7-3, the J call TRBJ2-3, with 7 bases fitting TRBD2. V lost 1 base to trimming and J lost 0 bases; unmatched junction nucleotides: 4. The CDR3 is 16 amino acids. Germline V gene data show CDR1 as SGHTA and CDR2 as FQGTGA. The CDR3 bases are TGTGCCAGCAGCTTAAAGACAGCGGGGAGCACAGATACGCAGTATTTT. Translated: CASSLKTAGSTDTQYF. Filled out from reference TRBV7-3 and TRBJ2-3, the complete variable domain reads GAGVSQTPSNKVTEKGKYVELRCDPISGHTALYWYRQSLGQGPEFLIYFQGTGAADDSGLPNDRFFAVRPEGSVSTLKIQRTERGDSAVYLCASSLKTAGSTDTQYFGPGTRLTVL.

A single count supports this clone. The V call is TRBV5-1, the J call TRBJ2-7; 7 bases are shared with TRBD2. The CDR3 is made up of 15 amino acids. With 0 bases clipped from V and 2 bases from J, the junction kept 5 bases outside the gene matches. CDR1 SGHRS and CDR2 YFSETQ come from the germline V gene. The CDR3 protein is CASSLDGGSTYEQYF. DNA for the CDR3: TGCGCCAGCAGCTTGGATGGCGGGAGTACCTACGAGCAGTACTTC.

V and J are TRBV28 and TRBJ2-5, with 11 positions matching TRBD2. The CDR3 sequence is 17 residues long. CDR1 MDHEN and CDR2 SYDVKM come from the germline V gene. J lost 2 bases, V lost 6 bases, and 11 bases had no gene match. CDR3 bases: TGTGCCAGCAGGGACAGACTAGCGGGAAACCCACAAGAGACCCAGTACTTC. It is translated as CASRDRLAGNPQETQYF. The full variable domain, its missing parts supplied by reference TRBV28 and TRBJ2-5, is DVKVTQSSRYLVKRTGEKVFLECVQDMDHENMFWYRQDPGLGLRLIYFSYDVKMKEKGDIPEGYSVSREKKERFSLILESASTNQTSMYLCASRDRLAGNPQETQYFGPGTRLLVL.

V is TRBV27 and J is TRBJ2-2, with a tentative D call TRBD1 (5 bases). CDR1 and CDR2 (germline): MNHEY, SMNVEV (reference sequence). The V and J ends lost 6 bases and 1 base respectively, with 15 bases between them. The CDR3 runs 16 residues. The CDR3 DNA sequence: TGTGCCAGCAGGGACGATCTTAGGGGGAACACCGGGGAGCTGTTTTTT. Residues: CASRDDLRGNTGELFF.

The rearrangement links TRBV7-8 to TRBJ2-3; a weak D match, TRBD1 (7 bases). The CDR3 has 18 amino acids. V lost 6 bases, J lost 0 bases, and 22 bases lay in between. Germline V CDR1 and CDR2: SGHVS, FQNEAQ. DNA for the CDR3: TGTGCCAGCAGGGAAAATTGGACGCCAGGGGGGAGCACAGATACGCAGTATTTT. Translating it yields CASRENWTPGGSTDTQYF. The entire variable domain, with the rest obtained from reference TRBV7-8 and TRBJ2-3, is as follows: GAGVSQSPRYKVAKRGQDVALRCDPISGHVSLFWYQQALGQGPEFLTYFQNEAQLDKSGLPSDRFFAERPEGSVSTLKIQRTQQEDSAVYLCASRENWTPGGSTDTQYFGPGTRLTVL.

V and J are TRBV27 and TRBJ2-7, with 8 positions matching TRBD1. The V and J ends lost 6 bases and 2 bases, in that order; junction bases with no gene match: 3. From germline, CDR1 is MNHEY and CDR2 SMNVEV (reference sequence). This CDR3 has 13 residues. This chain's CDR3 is CASRRQGPYEQYF. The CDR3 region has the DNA TGTGCCAGCAGGAGACAGGGGCCCTACGAGCAGTACTTC.

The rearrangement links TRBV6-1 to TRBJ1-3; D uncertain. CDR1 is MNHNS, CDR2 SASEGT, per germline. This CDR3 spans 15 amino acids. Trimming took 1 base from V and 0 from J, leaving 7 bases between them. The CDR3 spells CASSEVQSSGNTIYF. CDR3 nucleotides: TGTGCCAGCAGTGAAGTACAAAGCTCTGGAAACACCATATATTTT.

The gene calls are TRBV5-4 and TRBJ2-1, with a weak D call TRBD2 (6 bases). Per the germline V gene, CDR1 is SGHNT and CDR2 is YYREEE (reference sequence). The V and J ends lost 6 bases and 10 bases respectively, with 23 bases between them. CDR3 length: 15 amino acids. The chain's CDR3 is CASTRVGRDRVEQFF. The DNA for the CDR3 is TGTGCCAGCACCAGAGTGGGGCGGGATAGGGTGGAGCAGTTCTTC.

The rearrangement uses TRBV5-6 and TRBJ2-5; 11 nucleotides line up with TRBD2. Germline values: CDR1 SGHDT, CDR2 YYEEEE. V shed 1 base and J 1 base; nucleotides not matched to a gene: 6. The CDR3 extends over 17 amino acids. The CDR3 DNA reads TGTGCCAGCAGCTTGTTCGGTAGCGGGAGGGTCCAAGAGACCCAGTACTTC. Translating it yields CASSLFGSGRVQETQYF.

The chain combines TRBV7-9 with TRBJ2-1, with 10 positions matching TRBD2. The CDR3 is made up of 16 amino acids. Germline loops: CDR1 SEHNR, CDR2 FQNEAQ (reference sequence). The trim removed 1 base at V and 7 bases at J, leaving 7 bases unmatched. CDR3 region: CASSLDLAGAGNEQFF. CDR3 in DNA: TGTGCCAGCAGCTTAGATCTAGCGGGAGCAGGAAATGAGCAGTTCTTC.

For the CDR3, the DNA is TGTGCCAGCAGCACCCAAGGAGTACCCGGGGAGCTGTTTTTT. Its protein is CASSTQGVPGELFF. The rearrangement joins TRBV9 to TRBJ2-2; D remains unclear. V gave up 4 bases and J gave up 6 bases, with 13 bases separating them. The V gene's germline CDR1 is SGDLS and CDR2 YYNGEE. The CDR3 is made up of 14 amino acids.

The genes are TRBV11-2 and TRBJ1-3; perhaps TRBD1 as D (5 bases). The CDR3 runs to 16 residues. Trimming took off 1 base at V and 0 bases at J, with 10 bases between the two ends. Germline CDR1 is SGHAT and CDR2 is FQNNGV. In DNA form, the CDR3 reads TGTGCCAGCAGCTTAGCCCGGGGCGGCTCTGGAAACACCATATATTTT. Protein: CASSLARGGSGNTIYF.

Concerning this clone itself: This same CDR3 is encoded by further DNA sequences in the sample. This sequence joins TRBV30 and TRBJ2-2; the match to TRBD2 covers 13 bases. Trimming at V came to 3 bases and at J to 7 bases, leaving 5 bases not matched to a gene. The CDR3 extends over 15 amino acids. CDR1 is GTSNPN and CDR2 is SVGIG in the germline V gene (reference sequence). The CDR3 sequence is CAWSVGLAGVGELFF. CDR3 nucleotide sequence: TGTGCCTGGAGCGTAGGACTAGCGGGAGTCGGGGAGCTGTTTTTT. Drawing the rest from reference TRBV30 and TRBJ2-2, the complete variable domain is SQTIHQWPATLVQPVGSPLSLECTVEGTSNPNLYWYRQAAGRGLQLLFYSVGIGQISSEVPQNLSASRPQDRQFILSSKKLLLSDSGFYLCAWSVGLAGVGELFFGEGSRLTVL.